A single sample is the source of the 29 T cell receptor beta chains below, sequenced in a study of cytomegalovirus exposure and HLA in healthy donors. Primers included in the PCR were 60 Vbeta and 13 Jbeta primers. The repertoire was sequenced with immunoSEQ multiplex PCR; TCRdb's copy has only in-frame clones and lacks some. The sample table includes roughly 74,000 clones. The sample comprised PBMCs. The receptors were sampled from a female donor in good health and CMV-seropositive.

The V gene is TRBV18, the J gene TRBJ2-5, with 10 positions matching TRBD1. CDR3 size: 15 residues. Germline CDR1 is KGHSH and CDR2 is LQKENI. The ends lost 3 bases at V and 5 bases at J; junction bases unmatched: 6. In DNA form, the CDR3 reads TGTGCCAGCTCACCCGGGACAGGGGATTCGGAGACCCAGTACTTC. Translated, it gives CASSPGTGDSETQYF.

The V and J genes are TRBV27 and TRBJ2-2, with D tentatively TRBD2 (6 bases). Germline values: CDR1 MNHEY, CDR2 SMNVEV (reference sequence). V was cut by 0 bases and J by 2 bases, with 7 bases left in between. This CDR3 has 15 residues. The CDR3 DNA reads as TGTGCCAGCAGTTTATCGGGGGGAAACACCGGGGAGCTGTTTTTT. Its translation is CASSLSGGNTGELFF.

The V call is TRBV29-1, the J call TRBJ1-1; possibly TRBD1 for D (5 bases). Deletions cut 3 bases from V and 0 bases from J, with 8 bases between. Looked up from germline, CDR1 is SQVTM and CDR2 is ANQGSEA. This CDR3 spans 13 amino acids. CDR3 coding DNA: TGCAGCGTTGAGGGGCGGATGAACACTGAAGCTTTCTTT. Translating gives CSVEGRMNTEAFF. Based on the CDR3 plus reference TRBV29-1 and TRBJ1-1, the full variable domain is SAVISQKPSRDICQRGTSLTIQCQVDSQVTMMFWYRQQPGQSLTLIATANQGSEATYESGFVIDKFPISRPNLTFSTLTVSNMSPEDSSIYLCSVEGRMNTEAFFGQGTRLTVV.

The chain employs TRBV18 and TRBJ1-2; D gene unclear. CDR1 is KGHSH, CDR2 LQKENI, per germline. This CDR3 has 13 amino acids. Deletions cut 2 bases from V and 2 bases from J, with 6 bases between. Here the CDR3 reads CASSPRENYGYTF. The CDR3 DNA is TGTGCCAGCTCACCAAGGGAGAACTATGGCTACACCTTC.

The chain joins TRBV28 to TRBJ2-7; D is unclear. Trimming pared 2 bases from V and 7 bases from J, leaving 15 bases between. This CDR3 has 14 residues. Germline assignment: CDR1 MDHEN and CDR2 SYDVKM. In DNA form, the CDR3 reads TGTGCCAGCAGTTTAGTAAGGAGAGCTGGAGAGCAGTACTTC. Its protein product is CASSLVRRAGEQYF.

This chain links TRBV7-2 with TRBJ1-5; 9 nucleotides agree with TRBD1. The CDR3 is 14 amino acids. The V and J ends lost 5 bases and 7 bases, in that order; junction bases with no gene match: 6. Germline V gene lookup returns CDR1 SGHTA and CDR2 FQGNSA. The CDR3 sequence is CASSQTGGTQPQHF. CDR3 DNA sequence: TGTGCCAGCAGCCAAACAGGGGGCACGCAGCCCCAGCATTTT.

Here the CDR3 reads CASSSPRDSPYTEAFF. The DNA of the CDR3 is TGTGCCAGCAGCTCGCCAAGGGACAGTCCGTACACTGAAGCTTTCTTT. The chain carries TRBV7-2 and TRBJ1-1; 7 positions agree with TRBD1. With 4 bases clipped from V and 3 bases from J, the junction kept 11 bases outside the gene matches. The CDR3 spans 16 residues. CDR1 is SGHTA, CDR2 FQGNSA, per germline.

The chain couples TRBV18 to TRBJ2-7, with a weak D call TRBD1 (5 bases). Trimming took 4 bases from V and 3 from J, leaving 13 bases between them. The CDR3 loop spans 14 amino acids. From germline, CDR1 is KGHSH and CDR2 LQKENI. The CDR3 is CASSRRESGYEQYF. The CDR3 DNA sequence: TGTGCCAGCTCACGCAGGGAATCGGGCTACGAGCAGTACTTC.

This chain connects TRBV9 to TRBJ2-1, with TRBD1 matching 9 bases. Germline V CDR1 and CDR2: SGDLS, YYNGEE. Trimming removed 5 bases from V and 4 bases from J; junction bases left unmatched: 7. The CDR3 runs to 15 residues. DNA of the CDR3: TGTGCCAGCAGAGCCGGGACAGGGTTATACAATGAGCAGTTCTTC. Its protein is CASRAGTGLYNEQFF.

The V gene is TRBV28, the J gene TRBJ1-2; D is ambiguous. The CDR3 sequence is 15 residues long. Trimming stripped 5 bases from V and 1 base from J, with 14 bases between. Germline assignment: CDR1 MDHEN and CDR2 SYDVKM. CDR3 in amino acids: CASSLTLAGNYGYTF. CDR3 nucleotide sequence: TGTGCCAGCAGTCTGACGCTCGCGGGTAACTATGGCTACACCTTC.

The chain carries TRBV10-1 and TRBJ1-5; possible D gene TRBD1, 6 bases. Germline V gene sequence: CDR1 WNHNN, CDR2 SYGVQD (reference sequence). The CDR3 loop spans 18 amino acids. V gave up 8 bases and J gave up 2 bases, with 25 bases separating them. CDR3 DNA: TGCGCCAGCGACGAGACGCCCCCACAGGGCGGTTGCAATCAGCCCCAGCATTTT. Its protein is CASDETPPQGGCNQPQHF.

The rearrangement uses TRBV29-1 and TRBJ2-7; maybe TRBD1 (6 bases). Trimming cost V 7 bases and J 6 bases, with 16 bases left between them. The CDR3 is 12 residues long. The germline V gene encodes CDR1 SQVTM and CDR2 ANQGSEA. The DNA of the CDR3 is TGCAGCGAAGGGACACCGGTAATCGAGCAGTACTTC. Its protein product is CSEGTPVIEQYF.

V is TRBV7-2 and J is TRBJ2-2; 9 nucleotides align to TRBD2. V was clipped by 4 bases and J by 2 bases; unmatched bases: 2. The length of the CDR3 is 15 residues. Per germline, CDR1 SGHTA and CDR2 FQGNSA. CDR3 in amino acids: CASSSTSGNTGELFF. CDR3 sequence (DNA): TGTGCCAGCAGCTCGACTAGCGGAAACACCGGGGAGCTGTTTTTT.

This chain joins TRBV27 and TRBJ1-1; no clear D gene. This CDR3 contains 13 residues. Germline CDR1 MNHEY, CDR2 SMNVEV (reference sequence). The V gene lost 7 bases and the J gene lost 0 bases, with 9 bases spanning the gap. In DNA form, the CDR3 reads TGTGCCAGCACCTCTTTTATGAACACTGAAGCTTTCTTT. Amino acid sequence: CASTSFMNTEAFF.

Regarding this clone: This sample also contains other DNA sequences that code for the same CDR3. V gene TRBV7-9 combines with J gene TRBJ1-2, with a possible D match to TRBD1 (5 bases). This CDR3 has 15 residues. The V and J ends lost 0 bases and 2 bases respectively, with 10 bases between them. Per germline, CDR1 SEHNR and CDR2 FQNEAQ (reference sequence). CDR3 residues: CASSLARTGNYGYTF. The CDR3 bases are TGTGCCAGCAGCTTAGCCCGAACAGGAAACTATGGCTACACCTTC.

The chain links TRBV15 to TRBJ2-3, with TRBD1 matching over 10 bases. Losses at the gene ends were 3 bases for V and 5 bases for J; bases not matched to a gene: 8. The CDR3 is made up of 16 amino acids. Germline V gene sequence: CDR1 LNHNV, CDR2 YYDKDF (reference sequence). CDR3 in DNA: TGTGCCACCAGCAGGACCGGACAGGGGGGTAGAGATACGCAGTATTTT. It specifies CATSRTGQGGRDTQYF.

The chain has TRBV27 and TRBJ1-1, with D possibly being TRBD1 (5 bases). CDR3 length: 12 residues. V gave up 6 bases and J gave up 5 bases, with 10 bases separating them. In germline, CDR1 is MNHEY, CDR2 SMNVEV (reference sequence). As DNA, the CDR3 is TGTGCCAGCAGGCAGGGTGGGACTGAAGCTTTCTTT. This gives the protein CASRQGGTEAFF.

The chain employs TRBV5-1 and TRBJ2-7; D unresolved. V was trimmed by 0 bases and J by 6 bases, leaving 13 bases between them. This CDR3 region has 14 residues. Germline V gene data show CDR1 as SGHRS and CDR2 as YFSETQ. CDR3: CASSLAMARGEQYF. DNA for the CDR3: TGCGCCAGCAGCTTGGCTATGGCTAGAGGCGAGCAGTACTTC.

The rearrangement links TRBV7-8 to TRBJ1-2, with D perhaps matching TRBD1 (6 bases). V was pared by 6 bases and J by 2 bases, with 13 bases between. The CDR3 has 14 amino acids. CDR1 is SGHVS and CDR2 is FQNEAQ in the germline V gene. CDR3 nucleotides: TGTGCCAGCAGACCAACAGGGACCAACTATGGCTACACCTTC. It yields the protein CASRPTGTNYGYTF. The entire variable domain, with the rest obtained from reference TRBV7-8 and TRBJ1-2, is as follows: GAGVSQSPRYKVAKRGQDVALRCDPISGHVSLFWYQQALGQGPEFLTYFQNEAQLDKSGLPSDRFFAERPEGSVSTLKIQRTQQEDSAVYLCASRPTGTNYGYTFGSGTRLTVV.

The CDR3 region is CASSPDRGGGISNQPQHF. Here the CDR3 DNA reads TGTGCCAGCAGCCCGGACAGGGGGGGCGGTATTAGCAATCAGCCCCAGCATTTT. The V gene is TRBV7-9, the J gene TRBJ1-5; 10 bases line up with TRBD1. Germline V gene data show CDR1 as SEHNR and CDR2 as FQNEAQ (reference sequence). This CDR3 has 18 amino acids. After removal of 5 bases from V and 0 bases from J, the junction contained 10 bases not matched to a gene.

V usage is TRBV7-8 and J usage is TRBJ2-7; a weak D match, TRBD1 (6 bases). Germline CDR1 SGHVS, CDR2 FQNEAQ. CDR3 length: 14 residues. V lost 7 bases to trimming and J lost 2 bases, with 15 bases between them. For the CDR3, the DNA is TGTGCCAGCACCCGACAGGCAAACGCCTACGAGCAGTACTTC. Protein product: CASTRQANAYEQYF.

The chain couples TRBV6-6 to TRBJ2-7; no clear D gene. V gave up 5 bases and J gave up 5 bases, with 7 bases separating them. The length of the CDR3 is 11 residues. CDR1 is MNHNY and CDR2 is SVGAGI in the germline V gene (reference sequence). Here the CDR3 reads CASSLNHEQYF. CDR3 DNA: TGTGCCAGCAGTCTTAATCACGAGCAGTACTTC.

The chain combines TRBV10-3 with TRBJ1-1, with no clear D. With 0 bases removed from V and 1 base from J, the gap between germline ends came to 3 bases. Germline values: CDR1 ENHRY, CDR2 SYGVKD. The CDR3 loop spans 13 amino acids. The CDR3 loop reads CAISESQNTEAFF. DNA of the CDR3: TGTGCCATCAGTGAGTCACAGAACACTGAAGCTTTCTTT.

The gene calls are TRBV9 and TRBJ2-1, with 11 bases lining up with TRBD2. Losses at the gene ends were 4 bases for V and 6 bases for J; bases not matched to a gene: 12. CDR3 size: 17 residues. Germline-derived CDR1 and CDR2 are SGDLS and YYNGEE. The CDR3 here is CASSPALLAGGRNEQFF. The CDR3 nucleotides read TGTGCCAGCAGCCCTGCCCTTCTAGCGGGGGGCCGCAATGAGCAGTTCTTC. The whole variable domain, filled in from reference TRBV9 and TRBJ2-1, reads DSGVTQTPKHLITATGQRVTLRCSPRSGDLSVYWYQQSLDQGLQFLIQYYNGEERAKGNILERFSAQQFPDLHSELNLSSLELGDSALYFCASSPALLAGGRNEQFFGPGTRLTVL.

V and J are TRBV5-1 and TRBJ1-1; TRBD1 is a possible D gene (5 bases). The CDR3 is 12 residues long. The germline V and J ends were trimmed by 2 bases and 5 bases, with 7 bases remaining between them. CDR1 and CDR2 from the germline V gene are SGHRS and YFSETQ. The CDR3 DNA sequence: TGCGCCAGCAGCTTACAGGATACTGAAGCTTTCTTT. As protein: CASSLQDTEAFF.

Written as DNA, the CDR3 is TGTGCCAGCACCTCCTCGGGACAGGGAGTTTACTATGGCTACACCTTC. This translates into CASTSSGQGVYYGYTF. The rearrangement links TRBV7-9 to TRBJ1-2; the match to TRBD1 covers 9 bases. The germline gives CDR1 SEHNR, CDR2 FQNEAQ (reference sequence). This CDR3 has 16 amino acids. J lost 3 bases, V lost 7 bases, and 12 bases had no gene match.

This rearrangement joins TRBV6-5 to TRBJ2-5; TRBD1 matches at 8 bases. The CDR3 sequence is 14 residues long. Trimming took 2 bases from V and 4 from J; bases not matched to a gene: 3. CDR1 and CDR2 from the germline V gene are MNHEY and SVGAGI. CDR3 sequence: CASSYSGQGETQYF. CDR3 in DNA: TGTGCCAGCAGTTACAGTGGACAGGGAGAGACCCAGTACTTC.

This sequence joins TRBV2 and TRBJ1-1, with TRBD1 as a possible D gene (5 bases). Germline CDR1 and CDR2: SNHLY and FYNNEI. CDR3 size: 15 residues. Deletions cut 7 bases from V and 8 bases from J, with 23 bases between. The CDR3 nucleotides read TGTGCCAGCAACCGCGGCCCCCTCGGAGGGGCAGAAGCTTTCTTT. The encoded protein is CASNRGPLGGAEAFF.

This sequence joins TRBV5-4 and TRBJ1-6; no definite D call. The germline V gene has CDR1 SGHNT and CDR2 YYREEE (reference sequence). The CDR3 length is 17 residues. The V end was cut by 4 bases, the J end by 6 bases, with 20 bases between. The chain's CDR3 is CASSPPPPLGANSPLHF. The CDR3 coding sequence is TGTGCCAGCAGCCCCCCGCCCCCCTTGGGAGCTAATTCACCCCTCCACTTT.